This entry features one T cell receptor (beta chain) sequence. This sample is part of a study of cytomegalovirus exposure and HLA in healthy donors. CDR1 is LGHNT, CDR2 FRNRAP, per germline. V was pared by 5 bases and J by 1 base, with 9 bases of the junction left unmatched. The CDR3 loop spans 16 amino acids. Assay used: immunoSEQ multiplex PCR; TCRdb lists only in-frame clones, some missing. The profile shows about 130,000 clones, roughly 87% of them singletons. The sequencing sample was made of PBMCs. This clonotype originated in a woman in her late teens or twenties in good health and CMV-seronegative. This sequence joins TRBV12-5 and TRBJ2-3; 7 positions agree with TRBD2. The CDR3 DNA is TGTGCTAGTGGTCCCCAAGCGGGGCTAGGCACAGATACGCAGTATTTT. Amino acids: CASGPQAGLGTDTQYF.